The clone carrying this T cell receptor beta chain has a count of ten or more. What it binds is unknown. At one end the junction does not follow the germline gene, possibly because of a read error. This record comes from a study of T-cell memory formation after mild COVID-19. Study at large: Clustering of TCRs was largely donor specific. Study outcomes and limitations: CD4+ contracting clones were mainly CM and EM; CD8+ ones, EMRA. The study found balanced CD4/CD8 in clones contracting day 15 to 85 and a CD4+ lean in later expanders. The study detected some responding clones in pre-infection memory, suggesting cross-reactive memory joined.

TCRdb recomputed calls from the 5' RACE reads with MiXCR, one row per CDR3 protein. This repertoire shows about 240,000 distinct CDR3 sequences, approximately 10% found once; its top ten account for 22%. Sequences were obtained from PBMCs or a T cell subset sorted from them (not recorded which). The source is a man aged 18 to 35 who had mild COVID-19 (a few samples of this study predate the infection). Cell type and time point are not known.

This CDR3 is CASTQGGTGRYNEQFF. The CDR3 DNA sequence: TGCGCCAGCACCCAAGGGGGGACGGGGCGGTACAATGAGCAGTTCTTC. This chain links TRBV4-1 with TRBJ2-1, with D perhaps given as TRBD1 or TRBD2 (6 bases each). The CDR3 extends over 16 amino acids. Germline V CDR1 and CDR2: MGHRA, YSYEKL.